Shown below are 15 T cell receptor beta chains from a single sample sequenced in a study of blood T cell repertoires in COVID-19 (dated by TCRdb to the early 2020s). The method behind the library was the immunoSEQ multiplex PCR assay. TCRdb re-hosts the immuneACCESS table, in-frame sequences only. Its copies lack some clones; in the studies checked, an unresolved V gene accounts for under half of them, and the cause for the rest is not known. Within this sample are 90,000 to 100,000 clones, with roughly 90% of them counted one time only. The ten largest make up over 1.5% of the sample. The material sequenced was peripheral blood. All receptors come from an elderly man with acute or convalescent COVID-19.

The rearrangement links TRBV2 to TRBJ2-3; a possible D gene is TRBD1 (7 bases). V was trimmed by 7 bases and J by 3 bases, leaving 14 bases between them. There are 14 residues in the CDR3. Germline V CDR1 and CDR2: SNHLY, FYNNEI. The CDR3 DNA reads TGTGCCAGCACCCTCAGGGGGAGGACAGATACGCAGTATTTT. It codes for CASTLRGRTDTQYF.

The chain employs TRBV15 and TRBJ1-5; D is undetermined. V was clipped by 0 bases and J by 6 bases, with 15 bases between them. CDR1 and CDR2 from the germline V gene are LNHNV and YYDKDF (reference sequence). The CDR3 has 16 amino acids. In DNA form, the CDR3 reads TGTGCCACCAGCAGAGATAGGGCCGGGAGGACTCAGCCCCAGCATTTT. This sequence encodes CATSRDRAGRTQPQHF. Together with reference TRBV15 and TRBJ1-5, the CDR3 gives the full variable domain: DAMVIQNPRYQVTQFGKPVTLSCSQTLNHNVMYWYQQKSSQAPKLLFHYYDKDFNNEADTPDNFQSRRPNTSFCFLDIRSPGLGDTAMYLCATSRDRAGRTQPQHFGDGTRLSIL.

The V gene is TRBV27, the J gene TRBJ2-7; TRBD1 matches 10 bases. With V trimmed by 3 bases and J by 2 bases, 7 bases remained unmatched. Germline-derived CDR1 and CDR2 are MNHEY and SMNVEV (reference sequence). There are 16 residues in the CDR3. CDR3 protein: CASSLGQGRPTYEQYF. DNA of the CDR3: TGTGCCAGCAGTTTGGGACAGGGGCGACCGACCTACGAGCAGTACTTC.

This clone has only one observation. The chain links TRBV5-1 to TRBJ2-3; D possibly corresponds to TRBD1 (7 bases). The germline gives CDR1 SGHRS, CDR2 YFSETQ. The ends were cut back, 4 bases at V and 2 bases at J, with 17 bases in the middle. The CDR3 runs to 16 residues. The CDR3 loop reads CASSPGLQGVTDTQYF. DNA of the CDR3: TGCGCCAGCAGCCCGGGACTCCAGGGGGTCACAGATACGCAGTATTTT.

In DNA form, the CDR3 reads TGTGCCAGCAGCGTAGAGGGCGGGTCCTACAATGAGCAGTTCTTC. Its translation is CASSVEGGSYNEQFF. The chain employs TRBV9 and TRBJ2-1; D is perhaps TRBD2 (5 bases). This CDR3 comprises 15 residues. The germline V and J ends were trimmed by 0 bases and 1 base, with 8 bases remaining between them. CDR1 and CDR2 (germline): SGDLS, YYNGEE. Filled out from reference TRBV9 and TRBJ2-1, the complete variable domain reads DSGVTQTPKHLITATGQRVTLRCSPRSGDLSVYWYQQSLDQGLQFLIQYYNGEERAKGNILERFSAQQFPDLHSELNLSSLELGDSALYFCASSVEGGSYNEQFFGPGTRLTVL.

The CDR3 loop reads CSVEGEDQETQYF. CDR3 in DNA: TGCAGCGTTGAAGGTGAGGACCAAGAGACCCAGTACTTC. This chain joins TRBV29-1 and TRBJ2-5; D gene uncertain. This CDR3 spans 13 amino acids. CDR1 and CDR2 (germline): SQVTM, ANQGSEA. Trimming pared 1 base from V and 0 bases from J, leaving 6 bases between.

V gene TRBV27 combines with J gene TRBJ2-1; 9 nucleotides align to TRBD1. Germline V gives CDR1 MNHEY, CDR2 SMNVEV (reference sequence). Trimming took 6 bases from V and 3 from J; bases not matched to a gene: 6. The CDR3 extends over 15 amino acids. CDR3 sequence (DNA): TGTGCCAGCAGCCTACAGGGGGCGGGCTACAATGAGCAGTTCTTC. It translates to CASSLQGAGYNEQFF.

This rearrangement joins TRBV14 to TRBJ2-7; D unresolved. CDR1 is SGHDN and CDR2 is FVKESK in the germline V gene. V was pared by 9 bases and J by 4 bases, with 10 bases between. The CDR3 totals 11 residues. CDR3 bases: TGTGCCAGTCAAGAGGAGTACGAGCAGTACTTC. Translated: CASQEEYEQYF. Using reference TRBV14 and TRBJ2-7 for the parts outside the CDR3, the full variable domain is EAGVTQFPSHSVIEKGQTVTLRCDPISGHDNLYWYRRVMGKEIKFLLHFVKESKQDESGMPNNRFLAERTGGTYSTLKVQPAELEDSGVYFCASQEEYEQYFGPGTRLTVT.

The gene calls are TRBV28 and TRBJ2-1, with 11 bases fitting TRBD2. V was pared by 6 bases and J by 7 bases, with 11 bases of the junction left unmatched. The CDR3 loop spans 16 amino acids. CDR1 and CDR2 from the germline V gene are MDHEN and SYDVKM. This CDR3 is CASRRGLADHFNEQFF. CDR3 sequence (DNA): TGTGCCAGCAGACGGGGACTAGCGGACCACTTTAATGAGCAGTTCTTC.

This clone was detected only a few times. The chain is built from TRBV6-2 or TRBV6-3 and TRBJ1-2, with TRBD1 as a possible D gene (6 bases). CDR1 and CDR2 (germline): MNHEY, SVGEGT. This CDR3 spans 15 amino acids. V was cut by 1 base and J by 2 bases, with 11 bases left in between. As DNA, the CDR3 is TGTGCCAGCAGTTACTTCTTTGGGACAAACTATGGCTACACCTTC. It codes for CASSYFFGTNYGYTF.

The chain combines TRBV27 with TRBJ2-7; D uncertain. Germline V CDR1 and CDR2: MNHEY, SMNVEV (reference sequence). There are 13 residues in the CDR3. Trimming stripped 7 bases from V and 0 bases from J, with 10 bases between. The CDR3 spells CASKELSSYEQYF. CDR3 DNA sequence: TGTGCCAGCAAGGAGCTGTCCTCCTACGAGCAGTACTTC.

This clone was seen a single time. This rearrangement joins TRBV11-2 to TRBJ2-1, with 8 bases matching TRBD2. The CDR3 is 14 amino acids. Losses at the gene ends were 2 bases for V and 6 bases for J; bases not matched to a gene: 3. CDR1 SGHAT and CDR2 FQNNGV come from the germline V gene. DNA for the CDR3: TGTGCCAGCAGCTTATATGCGGGAGGCAATGAGCAGTTCTTC. It specifies CASSLYAGGNEQFF.

The chain is built from TRBV30 and TRBJ1-2, with D perhaps matching TRBD1 (5 bases). Trimming removed 0 bases at V and 4 bases at J, with 15 bases between. Germline lookup yields CDR1 GTSNPN and CDR2 SVGIG (reference sequence). CDR3 length: 15 amino acids. The DNA of the CDR3 is TGTGCCTGGAGTGTAGGAGGGGCCACCATCTATGGCTACACCTTC. Translation gives CAWSVGGATIYGYTF.

The chain is built from TRBV25-1 and TRBJ2-3; 7 nucleotides align to TRBD1. The CDR3 runs to 16 residues. The ends lost 0 bases at V and 5 bases at J; junction bases unmatched: 8. Germline V CDR1 and CDR2: MGHDK, SYGVNS. The DNA for the CDR3 is TGTGCCAGCAGTGAATACTCATGGGCAGGGGGAGATACGCAGTATTTT. Translating it yields CASSEYSWAGGDTQYF.

CDR3 amino acids: CASSLAGDRAQEKLFF. As DNA, the CDR3 is TGTGCCAGCAGCTTAGCGGGGGACAGGGCCCAGGAAAAACTGTTTTTT. This chain uses TRBV7-8 with TRBJ1-4; 9 positions match TRBD1. CDR1 is SGHVS and CDR2 is FQNEAQ in the germline V gene. After removal of 0 bases from V and 8 bases from J, the junction contained 7 bases not matched to a gene. This CDR3 spans 16 amino acids.